Each of the 15 T cell receptor beta chains below was sequenced from the same sample in a study of CD8 T cells in ankylosing spondylitis (dated by TCRdb to about 2017). Library generation was performed with 5' RACE. Sequencing was performed on an Illumina HiSeq 2500. TCRdb trimmed public reads at Q25 via fastp, called clones via MiXCR and kept in-frame beta chains. Identical CDR3 proteins give one entry, which carries the most common genes and DNA. The sample table lists 290,000 or so distinct CDR3 sequences, roughly 20% of them with a count of one. Roughly 4% of the sample belongs to the ten largest clones. Sequencing was carried out using blood, either unsorted or a sorted T cell fraction (not recorded which). The receptors come from a female donor with ankylosing spondylitis or in good health (not recorded which).

V is TRBV6-1 and J is TRBJ1-2; D is possibly TRBD1 (5 bases). The CDR3 covers 15 residues. Germline lookup yields CDR1 MNHNS and CDR2 SASEGT. Trimming removed 10 bases at V and 4 bases at J, with 22 bases between. CDR3 sequence reads: CATSPPGRVGYGYTF. DNA for the CDR3: TGTGCCACATCCCCCCCGGGCAGGGTCGGCTATGGCTACACCTTC.

This clonotype was counted ten times or more. The chain is built from TRBV7-2 and TRBJ1-6; D perhaps matches TRBD1 (6 bases). Germline values: CDR1 SGHTA, CDR2 FQGNSA. The CDR3 has 15 amino acids. Trimming removed 5 bases at V and 7 bases at J, with 15 bases between. The CDR3: CASSLDRITNSPLHF. The CDR3 coding sequence is TGTGCCAGCAGCCTTGACAGGATAACAAATTCACCCCTCCACTTT.

The chain recombines TRBV18 with TRBJ1-1; weak D call: TRBD1 (5 bases). Germline lookup yields CDR1 KGHSH and CDR2 LQKENI. V was shortened by 0 bases and J by 1 base, with 12 bases between the two germline ends. The CDR3 totals 16 residues. CDR3 in DNA: TGTGCCAGCTCACCACCCGGGACGCCAGGGAACACTGAAGCTTTCTTT. Its protein product is CASSPPGTPGNTEAFF.

This clonotype turned up a few times. The CDR3 reads CATSRYGPNTEAFF. The CDR3 DNA reads as TGTGCCACCAGCAGATACGGGCCGAACACTGAAGCTTTCTTT. This chain uses TRBV15 with TRBJ1-1; D gene ambiguous. The CDR3 runs to 14 residues. The V gene's germline CDR1 is LNHNV and CDR2 YYDKDF (reference sequence). The V end lost 2 bases, the J end lost 1 base, and 8 bases lay between the germline ends. Full variable domain (remainder filled in from reference TRBV15 and TRBJ1-1): DAMVIQNPRYQVTQFGKPVTLSCSQTLNHNVMYWYQQKSSQAPKLLFHYYDKDFNNEADTPDNFQSRRPNTSFCFLDIRSPGLGDTAMYLCATSRYGPNTEAFFGQGTRLTVV.

This clonotype was counted between two and nine times. This rearrangement joins TRBV24-1 to TRBJ2-1, with TRBD2 matching over 10 bases. This CDR3 comprises 13 residues. Germline V CDR1 and CDR2: KGHDR, SFDVKD. With 3 bases clipped from V and 12 bases from J, the junction kept 4 bases outside the gene matches. The CDR3 sequence is CATSDDSGRRQFF. The CDR3 region has the DNA TGTGCCACCAGTGATGATAGCGGGAGGCGGCAGTTCTTC.

The genes are TRBV18 and TRBJ1-5; weak D call: TRBD1 (6 bases). This CDR3 is 19 amino acids long. Trimming removed 0 bases from V and 0 bases from J, with 18 bases in between. CDR1 and CDR2 (germline): KGHSH, LQKENI. In nucleotides, the CDR3 is TGTGCCAGCTCACCACCGGGGGCAGATCCGCATTATAGCAATCAGCCCCAGCATTTT. It encodes CASSPPGADPHYSNQPQHF.

The chain combines TRBV7-2 with TRBJ2-1; maybe TRBD1 (6 bases). CDR1 and CDR2 from the germline V gene are SGHTA and FQGNSA. V was cut by 0 bases and J by 5 bases, with 17 bases left in between. The CDR3 sequence is 17 residues long. In DNA form, the CDR3 reads TGTGCCAGCAGCTTAGCAGGACCAGGGGCGCTCCACAATGAGCAGTTCTTC. It specifies CASSLAGPGALHNEQFF. The full variable domain, with the rest looked up from reference TRBV7-2 and TRBJ2-1, is GAGVSQSPSNKVTEKGKDVELRCDPISGHTALYWYRQSLGQGLEFLIYFQGNSAPDKSGLPSDRFSAERTGGSVSTLTIQRTQQEDSAVYLCASSLAGPGALHNEQFFGPGTRLTVL.

The rearrangement links TRBV5-4 to TRBJ2-2; a weak D match, TRBD2 (5 bases). This CDR3 is built from 15 residues. Germline V CDR1 and CDR2: SGHNT, YYREEE (reference sequence). V was shortened by 4 bases and J by 2 bases, with 12 bases between the two germline ends. The CDR3: CASSPDSTNTGELFF. Written as DNA, the CDR3 is TGTGCCAGCAGCCCGGACTCGACTAACACCGGGGAGCTGTTTTTT.

The chain combines TRBV5-1 with TRBJ2-6; no definite D call. This CDR3 has 15 amino acids. Looked up from germline, CDR1 is SGHRS and CDR2 is YFSETQ. V was cut by 5 bases and J by 0 bases, with 9 bases left in between. CDR3 sequence (DNA): TGCGCCAGCAGTTCCACAGCCTCTGGGGCCAACGTCCTGACTTTC. Its translation is CASSSTASGANVLTF. Filled out from reference TRBV5-1 and TRBJ2-6, the complete variable domain reads KAGVTQTPRYLIKTRGQQVTLSCSPISGHRSVSWYQQTPGQGLQFLFEYFSETQRNKGNFPGRFSGRQFSNSRSEMNVSTLELGDSALYLCASSSTASGANVLTFGAGSRLTVL.

This clonotype was seen more than once but under ten times. The genes are TRBV6-1 and TRBJ2-2; 13 positions agree with TRBD2. The germline CDR1 and CDR2 sequences are MNHNS and SASEGT. The CDR3 loop spans 15 amino acids. J lost 8 bases, V lost 6 bases, and 6 bases had no gene match. The CDR3 DNA sequence: TGTGCCAGCAGGCCGGGACTAGCGGGAACAGGGGAGCTGTTTTTT. This encodes CASRPGLAGTGELFF.

V gene TRBV12-3 or TRBV12-4 combines with J gene TRBJ2-7, with 10 bases fitting TRBD2. Trimming removed 7 bases from V and 3 bases from J; junction bases left unmatched: 3. This CDR3 is built from 13 residues. The CDR3 bases are TGTGCCAGCACTAGCGGGAGTATCTACGAGCAGTACTTC. It codes for CASTSGSIYEQYF.

This clonotype appeared a few times. The chain has TRBV12-3 or TRBV12-4 and TRBJ2-7; perhaps D is TRBD1 or TRBD2 (6 bases each). CDR3 length: 13 residues. V lost 3 bases and J lost 7, with 13 bases in between. In nucleotides, the CDR3 is TGTGCCAGCAGTTTGAGGGGGGCGAAAGAGCAGTACTTC. Translating gives CASSLRGAKEQYF.

Note on this clonotype: A much larger clone differs by one base, so this may be a read error. The chain employs TRBV5-1 and TRBJ2-7; D is unclear. The V gene's germline CDR1 is SGHRS and CDR2 YFSETQ. The CDR3 extends over 13 amino acids. CDR3: CANSLRGNYEQYF. CDR3 DNA sequence: TGCGCCAACAGCTTGCGTGGTAATTACGAGCAGTACTTC.

This clonotype has more than one count but fewer than ten. The chain recombines TRBV4-2 with TRBJ1-6; the D is unclear. The CDR3 is 13 residues long. Trimming removed 3 bases from V and 8 bases from J, with 8 bases in between. CDR1 and CDR2 from the germline V gene are LGHNA and YNFKEQ. The CDR3 is CASSQDPDSPLHF. The CDR3, as DNA: TGTGCCAGCAGCCAGGATCCCGATTCACCCCTCCACTTT.

As concerns this clonotype: One junction end does not reproduce the germline sequence, and a read error may be involved. This chain uses TRBV10-3 with TRBJ1-2, with D possibly being TRBD1 (6 bases). CDR3 size: 14 residues. Germline CDR1 and CDR2: ENHRY and SYGVKD. This CDR3 is CAISERGPSYVYTF. As DNA, the CDR3 is TGTGCCATCAGTGAGCGGGGGCCTTCCTATGTCTACACCTTC.